The present T cell receptor (beta chain) was sequenced within a study of T cell changes during pregnancy in multiple sclerosis. Method: immunoSEQ multiplex PCR; TCRdb's copy keeps in-frame clones and lacks some. Of about 48,000 clones listed, almost 95% are singletons. This CDR3 is 15 amino acids long. After removal of 3 bases from V and 2 bases from J, the junction contained 4 bases not matched to a gene. The germline V gene encodes CDR1 SGHRS and CDR2 YFSETQ. The chain couples TRBV5-1 to TRBJ1-3, with 8 bases fitting TRBD1. The receptor's source is a female donor in good health, enrolled as a control in a pregnancy study. The sample in question was CD4+ T cells from peripheral blood mononuclear cells, obtained in the second trimester of pregnancy. This chain's CDR3 is CASSSTRGPGNTIYF. The DNA of the CDR3 is TGCGCCAGCAGCTCCACCAGGGGGCCTGGAAACACCATATATTTT.